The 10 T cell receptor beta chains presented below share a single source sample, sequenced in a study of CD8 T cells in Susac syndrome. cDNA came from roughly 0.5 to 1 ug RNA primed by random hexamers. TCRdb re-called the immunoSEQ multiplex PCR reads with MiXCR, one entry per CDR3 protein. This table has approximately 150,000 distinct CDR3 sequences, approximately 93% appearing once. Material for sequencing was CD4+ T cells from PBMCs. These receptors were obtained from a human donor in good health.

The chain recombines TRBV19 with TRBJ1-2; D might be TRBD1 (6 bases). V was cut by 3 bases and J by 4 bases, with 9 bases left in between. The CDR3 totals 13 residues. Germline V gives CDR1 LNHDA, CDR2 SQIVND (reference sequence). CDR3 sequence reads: CASSIRGAYGYTF. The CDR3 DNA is TGTGCCAGTAGTATTCGGGGGGCCTATGGCTACACCTTC.

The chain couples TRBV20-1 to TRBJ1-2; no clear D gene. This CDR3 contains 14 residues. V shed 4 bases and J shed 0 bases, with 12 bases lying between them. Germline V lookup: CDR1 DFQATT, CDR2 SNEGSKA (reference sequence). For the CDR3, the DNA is TGCAGTGCTAAGATGAGCAGTTCTAACTATGGCTACACCTTC. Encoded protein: CSAKMSSSNYGYTF.

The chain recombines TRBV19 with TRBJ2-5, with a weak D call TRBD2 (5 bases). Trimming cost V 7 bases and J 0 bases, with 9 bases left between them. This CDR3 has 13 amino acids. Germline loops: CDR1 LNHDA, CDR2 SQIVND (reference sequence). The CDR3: CASNTGNQETQYF. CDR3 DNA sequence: TGTGCCAGTAATACGGGGAACCAAGAGACCCAGTACTTC.

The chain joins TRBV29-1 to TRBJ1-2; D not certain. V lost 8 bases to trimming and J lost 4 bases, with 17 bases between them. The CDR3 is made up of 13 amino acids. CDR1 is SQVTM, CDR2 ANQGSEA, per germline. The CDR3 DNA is TGCAGCATCGGCGGGCCCAGTCCCTATGGCTACACCTTC. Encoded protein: CSIGGPSPYGYTF.

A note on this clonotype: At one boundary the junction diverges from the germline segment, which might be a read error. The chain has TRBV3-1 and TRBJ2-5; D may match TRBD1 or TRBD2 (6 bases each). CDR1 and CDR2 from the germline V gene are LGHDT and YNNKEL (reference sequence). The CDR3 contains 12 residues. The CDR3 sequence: CASSQGGETQYF. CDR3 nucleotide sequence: TGTGCCAGCAGTCAAGGGGGGGAGACCCAGTACTTC.

In DNA, the CDR3 is TGCAGTGCTAGCCGGGACAGCAGAGGCCTTAGCACAGATACGCAGTATTTT. Protein product: CSASRDSRGLSTDTQYF. The rearrangement joins TRBV20-1 to TRBJ2-3; 7 nucleotides agree with TRBD1. This CDR3 region has 17 residues. From germline, CDR1 is DFQATT and CDR2 SNEGSKA (reference sequence). With 3 bases clipped from V and 0 bases from J, the junction kept 12 bases outside the gene matches.

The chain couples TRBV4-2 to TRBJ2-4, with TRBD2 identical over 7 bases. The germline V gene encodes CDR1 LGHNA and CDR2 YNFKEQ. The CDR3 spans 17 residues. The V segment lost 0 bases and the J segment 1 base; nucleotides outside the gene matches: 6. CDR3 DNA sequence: TGTGCCAGCAGCCAAGAAGTGGCGGGAGCGGCCAAAAACATTCAGTACTTC. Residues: CASSQEVAGAAKNIQYF.

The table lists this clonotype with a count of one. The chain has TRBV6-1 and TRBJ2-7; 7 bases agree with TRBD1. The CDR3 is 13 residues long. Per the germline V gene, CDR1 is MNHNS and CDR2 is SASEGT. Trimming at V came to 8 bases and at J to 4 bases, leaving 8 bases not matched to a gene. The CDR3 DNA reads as TGTGCCAGCCAACCGGACAGGAGGTACGAGCAGTACTTC. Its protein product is CASQPDRRYEQYF.

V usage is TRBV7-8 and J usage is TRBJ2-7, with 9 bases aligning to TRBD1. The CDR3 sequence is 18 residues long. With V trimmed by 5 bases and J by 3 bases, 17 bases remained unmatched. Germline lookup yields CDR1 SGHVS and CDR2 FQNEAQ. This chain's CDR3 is CASSLVVLYGTGNYEQYF. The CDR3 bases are TGTGCCAGCAGCCTAGTCGTTCTTTACGGGACAGGGAACTACGAGCAGTACTTC.

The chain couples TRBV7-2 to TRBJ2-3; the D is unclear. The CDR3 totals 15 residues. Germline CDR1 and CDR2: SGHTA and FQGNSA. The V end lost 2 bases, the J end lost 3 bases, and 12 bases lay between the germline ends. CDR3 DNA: TGTGCCAGCAGCTTATACGGGTCTGGGACAGATACGCAGTATTTT. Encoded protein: CASSLYGSGTDTQYF. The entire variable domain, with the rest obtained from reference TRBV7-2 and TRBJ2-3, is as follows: GAGVSQSPSNKVTEKGKDVELRCDPISGHTALYWYRQSLGQGLEFLIYFQGNSAPDKSGLPSDRFSAERTGGSVSTLTIQRTQQEDSAVYLCASSLYGSGTDTQYFGPGTRLTVL.